This T cell receptor beta chain came from a study of cytomegalovirus exposure and HLA in healthy donors. Healthy individuals who donated bone marrow served as the donors. The study ran its PCR with 60 Vbeta and 13 Jbeta primers. Assay used: immunoSEQ multiplex PCR; TCRdb lists only in-frame clones, some missing. In the table there are nearly 110,000 clones, approximately 79% of which are singletons. The sample comprised PBMCs. This clonotype was obtained from a woman between 40 and 55 years old in good health and CMV-seropositive.

The CDR3 region has the DNA TGTGCCATCAGTGAGTCTACGGGACTAGCGGGGGTGCATAAGCAGTACTTC. Amino acid sequence: CAISESTGLAGVHKQYF. The V and J genes are TRBV10-3 and TRBJ2-7, with 14 bases aligning to TRBD2. The CDR3 contains 17 residues. In germline, CDR1 is ENHRY, CDR2 SYGVKD. V shed 0 bases, J shed 8 bases, and the junction held 9 bases outside the gene matches.